This T cell receptor (beta chain) was sequenced during a study of blood T cell repertoires in COVID-19 (dated by TCRdb to 2018 to 2020). Regarding the research as a whole: Samples from collaborators originated in the United States, Italy and Spain and spanned both the acute and convalescent phases of COVID-19. The prospective study material was composed of cDNA or gDNA derived from T cells, B-cell-depleted T cells, or PBMCs. Deeply sampled blood TCRbeta repertoires from subjects exposed to, actively infected with, or recovered from COVID-19 were included in the dataset. A freely available public database, intended as a resource for researchers studying the immune response to SARS-CoV-2, is where the repertoires were released. The samples were drawn from two sources: the first 160 participants of the ongoing ImmuneRACE study, and over 1,000 subjects contributed by 6 global collaborators. Nearly every sample came with metadata listing a de-identified subject ID, COVID-19 status, age in years and sex. HLA class I and class II types, where available, came from metadata supplied by the sample provider rather than from assay-based typing.

TCRbeta CDR3 regions were amplified from genomic DNA by means of the immunoSEQ Assay, a bias-controlled multiplex PCR. The source study handled its data this way. The number of nucleated cells in each sample was estimated from the amplification of reference gene primers within the assay. To quantify the absolute abundance of each unique TCRbeta CDR3 rearrangement, sequence reads were collapsed and filtered. For each sample, productive Simpson clonality was calculated as the square root of Simpson's diversity index over productive rearrangements. Entries here come from immuneACCESS through TCRdb and include only in-frame sequences with V and J called. Some clones fail to appear in such tables; in the studies checked, an unresolved V gene covers under half of the shortfall, and the cause of the remainder is unknown. That table is the source of V, J and clone size, and D and trimming were worked out from the DNA. For this sample there are some 200,000 clones; around 82% appear just once. Clones ranked in the top ten supply around 5.5% of the sample.

Enrolling through a virtual design, the prospective study's participants ranged in age from roughly 18 to 95 years and lived across roughly 23 United States geographic areas. Cohort assignment in the prospective study relied on participant-reported clinical history from a screening survey and a study questionnaire. Mobile phlebotomists in the prospective study collected whole blood, serum and a nasopharyngeal or oropharyngeal swab from every participant. Participants in the prospective study had the option to provide additional blood draws and questionnaires over a roughly 2-month period. Blood samples from the prospective study were shipped frozen or at room temperature prior to DNA extraction. Overall study results and their limits: Clinical and demographic metadata were provided uncurated, with the amount varying by source and participant.

Turning to this clone: Its antigen has not been determined. Base qualities are not provided; no much larger clone lies one nucleotide away.

The origin of this receptor is a woman aged 55-69 years with acute COVID-19. The sequenced sample consisted of PBMCs or T cells enriched from blood (not recorded which).

The DNA sequence is as follows: TGTGCCAGCAGTTTATATAGCGGGAGAGGCGGCGGGGAGCTGTTTTTT. Its translation is CASSLYSGRGGGELFF. The chain is encoded by TRBV27 joined to TRBJ2-2, with 9 junctional bases fitting TRBD2. CDR1 and CDR2 (MNHEY, SMNVEV) derive from the germline V gene (reference sequence). The germline V and J ends show losses of 1 base and 7 bases respectively, and no gene match explains 7 bases of the junction. The CDR3, cysteine through phenylalanine, is 16 amino acids long. The read is trimmed to its CDR3 DNA, 48 bases read in frame from base 1.